Each of the 16 T cell receptor beta chains below was sequenced from the same sample in a study of CD8+CD57+ T cells in acquired aplastic anemia. CD8+CD57+ cell expansion had been shown by flow cytometry in patients chosen for sequencing. CDR3 and TCR beta VDJ profiling relied on genomic DNA as the template. MiXCR, applied by TCRdb to the reads, yields one record per CDR3 protein. The sample has about 240,000 distinct CDR3 sequences, around half seen once. Input material: sorted CD4+, CD8+, or CD8+CD57+ T cells (not recorded which) from PBMCs. Receptors were obtained from a human donor with aplastic anemia.

The gene calls are TRBV20-1 and TRBJ1-2, with D possibly TRBD1 on 5 matching bases. Germline CDR1 reads DFQATT; CDR2 reads SNEGSKA (reference sequence). The CDR3 extends over 15 amino acids. V was cut by 5 bases and J by 1 base, with 17 bases left in between. The CDR3 sequence is CSAPGGGTNNYGYTF. CDR3 DNA: TGCAGTGCTCCCGGGGGGGGAACAAATAACTATGGCTACACCTTC.

This clonotype was detected only a few times. The rearrangement links TRBV6-5 to TRBJ1-2; the match to TRBD1 covers 10 bases. CDR1 and CDR2 (germline): MNHEY, SVGAGI. This CDR3 is built from 13 residues. With V trimmed by 6 bases and J by 7 bases, 5 bases remained unmatched. The chain's CDR3 is CASRRDRGVGYTF. CDR3 in DNA: TGTGCCAGCAGACGGGACAGGGGTGTTGGCTACACCTTC.

The chain recombines TRBV9 with TRBJ2-3; 7 bases fit TRBD2. CDR1 and CDR2 from the germline V gene are SGDLS and YYNGEE. The CDR3 is 13 amino acids. V shed 2 bases and J 7 bases; nucleotides not matched to a gene: 4. CDR3 nucleotides: TGTGCCAGCAGCGTTTCGACTAGCAATACGCAGTATTTT. Residues: CASSVSTSNTQYF.

Comments on this clonotype: One end of the junction is discordant with germline, which a read error may explain. The chain is built from TRBV5-1 and TRBJ1-2; D is possibly TRBD1 (6 bases). Germline CDR1 reads SGHRS; CDR2 reads YFSETQ. The CDR3 is made up of 15 amino acids. CDR3 DNA sequence: TGTGCCAGCAGCTTCAGACAGGACGAGTACTATGGCTACACCTTC. Residues: CASSFRQDEYYGYTF.

The chain links TRBV19 to TRBJ2-3; 9 positions match TRBD1. Losses at the gene ends were 7 bases for V and 6 bases for J; bases not matched to a gene: 11. CDR3 size: 15 residues. Germline V CDR1 and CDR2: LNHDA, SQIVND (reference sequence). CDR3 sequence (DNA): TGTGCCAGTAAGAGGACAGGGGCCAGTCTGGATACGCAGTATTTT. It codes for CASKRTGASLDTQYF. The variable domain in full, with the rest retrieved from reference TRBV19 and TRBJ2-3, is DGGITQSPKYLFRKEGQNVTLSCEQNLNHDAMYWYRQDPGQGLRLIYYSQIVNDFQKGDIAEGYSVSREKKESFPLTVTSAQKNPTAFYLCASKRTGASLDTQYFGPGTRLTVL.

The chain joins TRBV7-2 to TRBJ1-6; no clear D gene. The V gene lost 1 base and the J gene lost 9 bases, with 10 bases spanning the gap. The CDR3 length is 14 residues. Germline values: CDR1 SGHTA, CDR2 FQGNSA. In nucleotides, the CDR3 is TGTGCCAGCAGCTTAGATACCGCCTTTTCACCCCTCCACTTT. This translates into CASSLDTAFSPLHF. Looking up the rest from reference TRBV7-2 and TRBJ1-6 gives the full variable domain: GAGVSQSPSNKVTEKGKDVELRCDPISGHTALYWYRQSLGQGLEFLIYFQGNSAPDKSGLPSDRFSAERTGGSVSTLTIQRTQQEDSAVYLCASSLDTAFSPLHFGNGTRLTVT.

This clonotype was observed many times. The J gene is TRBJ1-5, the V gene TRBV4-2, with D possibly being TRBD1 (6 bases). The CDR3 sequence is 14 residues long. Germline loops: CDR1 LGHNA, CDR2 YNFKEQ. The V gene lost 4 bases and the J gene lost 6 bases, with 13 bases spanning the gap. The CDR3 DNA follows: TGTGCCAGCAGCCGAGGACAGACGGGTCAGCCCCAGCATTTT. This translates into CASSRGQTGQPQHF.

At least ten counts were recorded for this clonotype. V gene TRBV9 combines with J gene TRBJ2-2; the match to TRBD2 covers 10 bases. V was pared by 3 bases and J by 4 bases, with 9 bases of the junction left unmatched. CDR1 is SGDLS and CDR2 is YYNGEE in the germline V gene. The CDR3 length is 17 residues. This chain's CDR3 is CASSGAKREGGTGELFF. The CDR3 DNA sequence: TGTGCCAGCAGCGGGGCGAAGCGGGAGGGTGGCACCGGGGAGCTGTTTTTT.

The gene calls are TRBV12-3 or TRBV12-4 and TRBJ2-2; TRBD2 matches 10 bases. V lost 5 bases and J lost 6; bases outside the gene matches: 6. The CDR3 has 15 amino acids. The CDR3 spells CASSRGTSVAGELFF. The CDR3 DNA follows: TGTGCCAGCAGTCGCGGGACTAGCGTTGCCGGGGAGCTGTTTTTT.

This sequence joins TRBV3-1 and TRBJ1-4; D is possibly TRBD1 (6 bases). V lost 0 bases and J 6 bases, leaving 17 bases between the germline ends. Per germline, CDR1 LGHDT and CDR2 YNNKEL (reference sequence). The CDR3 is 17 residues long. CDR3 in amino acids: CASSQEGGRSGYEKLFF. CDR3 coding DNA: TGTGCCAGCAGCCAAGAAGGGGGACGGTCAGGGTATGAAAAACTGTTTTTT.

The chain uses TRBV7-2 and TRBJ1-1, with a possible D match to TRBD1 (6 bases). There are 14 residues in the CDR3. Germline V CDR1 and CDR2: SGHTA, FQGNSA. V gave up 1 base and J gave up 5 bases, with 11 bases separating them. The CDR3 nucleotides read TGTGCCAGCAGCTTAGTCACAGGGAATACTGAAGCTTTCTTT. Translation: CASSLVTGNTEAFF. The full variable domain, completed using reference TRBV7-2 and TRBJ1-1, is GAGVSQSPSNKVTEKGKDVELRCDPISGHTALYWYRQSLGQGLEFLIYFQGNSAPDKSGLPSDRFSAERTGGSVSTLTIQRTQQEDSAVYLCASSLVTGNTEAFFGQGTRLTVV.

For this clonotype: This may stem from a read error, because a much larger clone lies one nucleotide away. This chain links TRBV12-5 with TRBJ2-5; tentative D call: TRBD2 (6 bases). Germline V gene sequence: CDR1 LGHNT, CDR2 FRNRAP. V lost 1 base and J 5 bases, leaving 14 bases between the germline ends. This CDR3 contains 15 residues. The CDR3 region has the DNA TGTGCTAGTGGTTTGGGGGGACTCCGCCATGAGACCCAGTACTTC. Translated, it gives CASGLGGLRHETQYF.

CDR3 nucleotide sequence: TGTGCCAGCAGCAATTCAGCCTACAATGAGCAGTTCTTC. As protein: CASSNSAYNEQFF. The chain links TRBV6-5 to TRBJ2-1; D remains unclear. V dropped 6 bases and J dropped 2 bases, with 8 bases sitting between them. This CDR3 contains 13 residues. The germline CDR1 and CDR2 sequences are MNHEY and SVGAGI.

The V call is TRBV4-1, the J call TRBJ2-7; TRBD1 aligns across 10 bases. V was pared by 1 base and J by 5 bases, with 5 bases of the junction left unmatched. This CDR3 is 15 amino acids long. CDR1 is MGHRA and CDR2 is YSYEKL in the germline V gene. CDR3 nucleotide sequence: TGCGCCAGCAGCCAAGTCACCGGGACAGGGGACGAGCAGTACTTC. Residues: CASSQVTGTGDEQYF.

In its sample, this clonotype was seen many times. The rearrangement joins TRBV9 to TRBJ1-2; D remains ambiguous. This CDR3 has 9 amino acids. V was cut by 7 bases and J by 6 bases, with 4 bases left in between. The germline gives CDR1 SGDLS, CDR2 YYNGEE. The CDR3 coding sequence is TGTGCCAGCGGCAATGGCTACACCTTC. It encodes CASGNGYTF.

This clonotype was seen at least ten times. The chain employs TRBV15 and TRBJ1-1; 8 nucleotides match TRBD1. The junction had 6 bases not matched to a gene; V was cut back by 3 bases and J by 6 bases. The germline CDR1 and CDR2 sequences are LNHNV and YYDKDF (reference sequence). This CDR3 is built from 14 residues. The CDR3 loop reads CATSRAGGRAEAFF. The CDR3 nucleotides are TGTGCCACCAGCAGGGCAGGGGGCAGGGCTGAAGCTTTCTTT.